Presented here are 15 T cell receptor beta chains from one specimen sequenced in a study of blood T cell repertoires in COVID-19. Clones were read by immunoSEQ multiplex PCR, and TCRdb kept only the in-frame ones, dropping some. The repertoire includes around 30,000 clones, over 75% of them detected once, and around 10% sits in the top ten. Specimen: peripheral blood. These receptors were taken from a man aged 55-75 years with acute or convalescent COVID-19.

The rearrangement links TRBV19 to TRBJ2-5; 11 nucleotides agree with TRBD2. The V segment lost 7 bases and the J segment 4 bases; nucleotides outside the gene matches: 11. CDR1 and CDR2 from the germline V gene are LNHDA and SQIVND (reference sequence). The CDR3 contains 16 residues. In DNA, the CDR3 is TGTGCCAGTACCCCAATAGCGGGGGGGCCGGGAGAGACCCAGTACTTC. Protein: CASTPIAGGPGETQYF.

The genes are TRBV10-3 and TRBJ1-2; perhaps TRBD1 as D (5 bases). The CDR3 covers 8 residues. Germline V gives CDR1 ENHRY, CDR2 SYGVKD. Trimming removed 8 bases from V and 13 bases from J, with 8 bases in between. This chain's CDR3 is CAIGGGTF. The CDR3 DNA reads as TGTGCCATCGGGGGGGGCACCTTC.

V usage is TRBV5-1 and J usage is TRBJ1-5; 7 bases match TRBD1. V was pared by 0 bases and J by 5 bases, with 5 bases of the junction left unmatched. The CDR3 totals 15 residues. The V gene's germline CDR1 is SGHRS and CDR2 YFSETQ. CDR3 bases: TGCGCCAGCAGCTTGGGGACAGGCACCTATCAGCCCCAGCATTTT. The encoded protein is CASSLGTGTYQPQHF.

This sequence joins TRBV7-9 and TRBJ1-5; 8 nucleotides line up with TRBD1. This CDR3 has 15 residues. The V gene end was trimmed by 5 bases and the J gene end by 6 bases; junction bases not matched to a gene: 9. Germline V gene data show CDR1 as SEHNR and CDR2 as FQNEAQ (reference sequence). DNA for the CDR3: TGTGCCAGCAGCATGCAGGGGGCAATAGGTCAGCCCCAGCATTTT. The encoded protein is CASSMQGAIGQPQHF.

J is TRBJ1-6 and V is TRBV3-1 (or the pseudogene TRBV3-2), with a weak D call TRBD1 (6 bases). Germline CDR1 reads LGHDT; CDR2 reads YNNKEL (reference sequence). Trimming pared 1 base from V and 14 bases from J, leaving 12 bases between. The CDR3 spans 13 residues. This chain's CDR3 is CASSQVQGKSLHF. In nucleotides, the CDR3 is TGTGCCAGCAGCCAAGTACAGGGAAAATCCCTCCACTTT.

The chain joins TRBV7-3 to TRBJ1-1; D perhaps matches TRBD1 (5 bases). Germline values: CDR1 SGHTA, CDR2 FQGTGA. Trimming stripped 5 bases from V and 3 bases from J, with 13 bases between. The CDR3 length is 14 residues. CDR3: CASSIFQGDTEAFF. In DNA, the CDR3 is TGTGCCAGCAGCATCTTTCAAGGGGACACTGAAGCTTTCTTT.

This clone was recorded only once. The CDR3 loop is CASSFGGSNSPLHF. CDR3 in DNA: TGTGCCAGCAGCTTCGGGGGAAGCAATTCACCCCTCCACTTT. The chain is built from TRBV11-2 and TRBJ1-6, with TRBD1 as a possible D gene (5 bases). Germline loops: CDR1 SGHAT, CDR2 FQNNGV. With 3 bases removed from V and 7 bases from J, the gap between germline ends came to 10 bases. CDR3 size: 14 residues.

Only one count was recorded for this clone. The V gene is TRBV15, the J gene TRBJ2-1, with 11 bases that match TRBD2. J was trimmed by 7 bases and V by 0 bases; bases with no gene match: 5. Germline-derived CDR1 and CDR2 are LNHNV and YYDKDF (reference sequence). This CDR3 has 16 amino acids. CDR3 sequence reads: CATSRDIAGGANEQFF. The DNA for the CDR3 is TGTGCCACCAGCAGAGATATAGCGGGAGGGGCGAATGAGCAGTTCTTC.

As for this clone: One end of the junction varies from germline; a read error may be responsible. This sample includes further DNA sequences coding for the same CDR3. V usage is TRBV19 and J usage is TRBJ1-2; the D gene is possibly TRBD1 (5 bases). CDR1 and CDR2 from the germline V gene are LNHDA and SQIVND (reference sequence). The CDR3 runs 12 residues. The CDR3: CASSREAYGYTF. The CDR3 DNA sequence: TGTGCCAGTTCCAGGGAGGCCTATGGCTACACCTTT. Supplemented by reference TRBV19 and TRBJ1-2, the full variable domain reads DGGITQSPKYLFRKEGQNVTLSCEQNLNHDAMYWYRQDPGQGLRLIYYSQIVNDFQKGDIAEGYSVSREKKESFPLTVTSAQKNPTAFYLCASSREAYGYTFGSGTRLTVV.

The chain uses TRBV5-4 and TRBJ1-2; no reliable D call. CDR1 is SGHNT, CDR2 YYREEE, per germline (reference sequence). V dropped 0 bases and J dropped 5 bases, with 8 bases sitting between them. This CDR3 region has 13 residues. The CDR3 DNA is TGTGCCAGCAGCTTGGCTAGGAATTATGGCTACACCTTC. Protein: CASSLARNYGYTF.

The chain links TRBV10-2 to TRBJ2-5, with TRBD2 matching over 11 bases. Germline V CDR1 and CDR2: WSHSY, SAAADI. This CDR3 is built from 19 residues. J gave up 5 bases and V 2 bases, and 16 bases lay outside the gene matches. The CDR3 nucleotides read TGCGCCAGCAGTGAGCCTGAGGAACTAGCGGGAGCCAGGGGTGAGACCCAGTACTTC. This translates into CASSEPEELAGARGETQYF.

The V call is TRBV20-1, the J call TRBJ2-4; D unclear. The CDR3 extends over 11 amino acids. V shed 4 bases and J shed 5 bases, with 6 bases lying between them. CDR1 is DFQATT, CDR2 SNEGSKA, per germline (reference sequence). CDR3 coding DNA: TGCAGTGCTATGCGAGAAAACATTCAGTACTTC. Protein: CSAMRENIQYF.

This clone showed up just a few times. This chain connects TRBV7-3 to TRBJ2-1; the D is unclear. The CDR3 has 13 amino acids. V lost 5 bases, J lost 6 bases, and 11 bases lay in between. Germline V CDR1 and CDR2: SGHTA, FQGTGA. CDR3: CASSLRAANEQFF. As DNA, the CDR3 is TGTGCCAGCAGCCTTCGCGCGGCCAATGAGCAGTTCTTC.

J is TRBJ2-7 and V is TRBV5-6; D might be TRBD1 (6 bases). The V end was cut by 4 bases, the J end by 1 base, with 15 bases between. The CDR3 consists of 15 residues. Germline loops: CDR1 SGHDT, CDR2 YYEEEE. CDR3 sequence: CASSGTGLESYEQYF. In DNA, the CDR3 is TGTGCCAGCAGCGGAACAGGGCTAGAGTCCTACGAGCAGTACTTC. Using reference TRBV5-6 and TRBJ2-7 for the parts outside the CDR3, the full variable domain is DAGVTQSPTHLIKTRGQQVTLRCSPKSGHDTVSWYQQALGQGPQFIFQYYEEEERQRGNFPDRFSGHQFPNYSSELNVNALLLGDSALYLCASSGTGLESYEQYFGPGTRLTVT.

The chain joins TRBV15 to TRBJ1-4; D is unclear. This CDR3 comprises 13 residues. Trimming shortened V by 5 bases and J by 4 bases, and 8 bases separated the two germline ends. Germline lookup yields CDR1 LNHNV and CDR2 YYDKDF (reference sequence). CDR3 region: CATSPRDNEKLFF. CDR3 nucleotide sequence: TGTGCCACCAGCCCCCGAGATAATGAAAAACTGTTTTTT.